Listed below are T cell receptor beta chains from one sample, sequenced in a study of T-cell reconstitution after alpha-beta-depleted transplantation in children. TCRdb re-called the PCR reads with MiXCR, one entry per CDR3 protein. The sample has 700,000 to 950,000 distinct CDR3 sequences, 16% seen once. The sequencing used PBMCs, mostly from graft donor cells, collected 360 days after TCRalphabeta/CD19-depleted stem cell transplant. The receptors here all came from a male patient aged 5 to 17 who had a stem cell transplant for acute lymphoblastic leukemia, so the T cells may come from the graft donor. Both conserved end residues are part of each CDR3. Expanded clones are given a class, and other clones once, few, many or no size at all.

>TRBJ1-1|TRBV10-2|many
CASRITAANTEAFF
>TRBJ1-1|TRBV4-1|NA
CASSHPVGGWVEAFF
>TRBJ1-5|TRBV6-1|few
CASSRLGTGAQPQHF
>TRBJ2-7|TRBV12-3/TRBV12-4|many
CASGGAYEQYF
>TRBJ1-2|TRBV5-1|many
CASSFGSLRGYTF
>TRBJ1-4|TRBV29-1|NA
CSSRSIPGEKLFF
>TRBJ2-3|TRBV11-3|NA
CASSPGTSVNTQYF
>TRBJ2-3|TRBV12-3/TRBV12-4|NA
CASSLKRLAGIF
>TRBJ2-7|TRBV5-5|many
CASSLDLGQGAYEQYF
>TRBJ2-7|TRBV5-6|many
CASSPGGGWYDEQYF
>TRBJ2-5|TRBV10-3|few
CASRAVAHEETQYF
>TRBJ2-5|TRBV7-9|few
CAAGTRYQETQYF
>TRBJ2-1|TRBV29-1|few
CSVEKTSGSINEQFF
>TRBJ2-5|TRBV25-1|many
CASSLGGGGTQYF
>TRBJ2-5|TRBV18|NA
CASRGPGPNQETQYF
>TRBJ2-1|TRBV9|NA
CASSYPPGLAGNEQFF
>TRBJ2-4|TRBV27|NA
CASSPGPLLLAKNIQYF
>TRBJ2-7|TRBV5-1|few
CASSLGPVLGYGQYF
>TRBJ2-2|TRBV5-1|NA
CASSLRREDGGELFF
>TRBJ2-1|TRBV5-1|NA
CASSLRPTIPPYNEQFF
>TRBJ1-1|TRBV6-1|NA
CASRGQGVRLNTEAFF
>TRBJ1-5|TRBV5-1|NA
CASSLVGGHQPQHF
>TRBJ2-7|TRBV5-1|NA
CASSLEARTYEQYF
>TRBJ1-3|TRBV3-1|few
CASSQEGTVLLSSGNTIYF
>TRBJ2-5|TRBV18|NA
CASSPALAGAQYF
>TRBJ2-2|TRBV12-3/TRBV12-4|NA
CASGTYRGPNTGELFF
>TRBJ2-1|TRBV5-1|many
CASSLRTGAVYEQFF
>TRBJ2-4|TRBV5-1|NA
CASSLGAGGPYIQYF
>TRBJ1-1|TRBV5-1|NA
CASSLAGSAEAFF
>TRBJ2-1|TRBV12-3/TRBV12-4|NA
CASSRLGAGLYNEQFF
>TRBJ2-7|TRBV12-3/TRBV12-4|NA
CASSLKGRSYEQYF